This T cell receptor (beta chain) is drawn from a study of cytomegalovirus exposure and HLA in healthy donors. Whole-study context: Among around 400 genotyped donors, approximately 80% fell in the Caucasian-associated ancestry cluster.

PCR was performed using 60 Vbeta and 13 Jbeta primers. Source study methods: An analysis performed later counted 81 million or so unique TCR beta chains (around 11 million of them shared). Profiling relied on immunoSEQ multiplex PCR, and the TCRdb table lists in-frame clones only, not all of them. V and J calls and clone size are copied from that table; D and trimming were computed from the DNA. In the table there are 90,000 to 110,000 clones, 75% to 85% of which are singletons. Worth noting for this clone: The target antigen is unknown.

Germline-derived CDR1 and CDR2 are MGHRA and YSYEKL. Between the trimmed V and J ends, which lost 4 bases and 2 bases, there was a span of 9 bases. CDR3 length equals 13 residues. Study findings and constraints: Among donors in an Asian-associated ancestry cluster, a later analysis reportedly found fewer N-insertions than the roughly 730-donor mean.

Sequencing was done on a sample of PBMCs. The sequence derives from a man aged 25-40 years in good health and CMV-seronegative. The J gene is TRBJ2-7, the V gene TRBV4-1, with D possibly TRBD2 on 5 matching bases. The CDR3 spells CASSRTFPYEQYF. The CDR3 nucleotides read TGCGCCAGCAGCCGGACTTTTCCCTACGAGCAGTACTTC.